These 28 T cell receptor beta chains share one sample of origin, sequenced in a study of T cells in Graves' hyperthyroidism and ophthalmopathy. The investigators amplified TCR beta CDR3 regions from RNA transcripts. The HTBI set primed first-round TCR CDR3 RT-PCR. Each CDR3 protein gets one entry after TCRdb re-called the multiplex PCR reads with MiXCR. This table holds more than 500,000 distinct CDR3 sequences, about 15% found once. The specimen sequenced was blood. These TCRs come from a woman aged 40 to 55 with Graves' ophthalmopathy.

This rearrangement joins TRBV27 to TRBJ2-5; 13 bases line up with TRBD2. CDR1 is MNHEY and CDR2 is SMNVEV in the germline V gene (reference sequence). J lost 5 bases, V lost 4 bases, and 7 bases had no gene match. This CDR3 has 16 residues. The CDR3, as DNA: TGTGCCAGCAGTTCCACCGGACTAGCGGGAGTGGAGACCCAGTACTTC. As protein: CASSSTGLAGVETQYF.

The genes are TRBV20-1 and TRBJ1-2; a weak D match, TRBD1 (6 bases). The germline V gene has CDR1 DFQATT and CDR2 SNEGSKA (reference sequence). The CDR3 runs 15 residues. Trimming pared 3 bases from V and 7 bases from J, leaving 21 bases between. DNA of the CDR3: TGCAGTGCTAGGCCCCGCTTGTGGGGGGGCGGTGGCTACACCTTC. Translation gives CSARPRLWGGGGYTF.

The count of this clonotype is one. The rearrangement joins TRBV15 to TRBJ1-1, with 10 positions matching TRBD1. The ends lost 2 bases at V and 3 bases at J; junction bases unmatched: 3. Germline V gene data show CDR1 as LNHNV and CDR2 as YYDKDF (reference sequence). The CDR3 runs to 15 residues. This CDR3 reads CATSRSGTGDTEAFF. As DNA, the CDR3 is TGTGCCACCAGCAGATCCGGGACAGGGGACACTGAAGCTTTCTTT.

The CDR3 nucleotides read TGTGCCAGCAGGCTTAAACCGGGACAGGGGGGTGTCTACGAGCAGTACTTC. Its protein is CASRLKPGQGGVYEQYF. V usage is TRBV27 and J usage is TRBJ2-7, with 11 bases matching TRBD1. CDR1 is MNHEY and CDR2 is SMNVEV in the germline V gene (reference sequence). CDR3 size: 17 residues. V trimming: 6 bases; J trimming: 3 bases; junction bases outside the gene matches: 13.

This clonotype appeared many times. The V call is TRBV19, the J call TRBJ1-2, with D tentatively TRBD1 (6 bases). The V gene's germline CDR1 is LNHDA and CDR2 SQIVND (reference sequence). Trimming stripped 3 bases from V and 8 bases from J, with 19 bases between. The CDR3 has 15 residues. The CDR3 region has the DNA TGTGCCAGTAGTATTAACCCACAGGGATCGGGCGGCTACACCTTC. This codes for CASSINPQGSGGYTF. The variable domain in full, with the rest retrieved from reference TRBV19 and TRBJ1-2, is DGGITQSPKYLFRKEGQNVTLSCEQNLNHDAMYWYRQDPGQGLRLIYYSQIVNDFQKGDIAEGYSVSREKKESFPLTVTSAQKNPTAFYLCASSINPQGSGGYTFGSGTRLTVV.

This clonotype was detected many times. J is TRBJ2-5 and V is TRBV7-2; 10 positions agree with TRBD2. The CDR3 loop spans 15 amino acids. The V and J ends lost 6 bases and 5 bases, in that order; junction bases with no gene match: 9. CDR1 and CDR2 from the germline V gene are SGHTA and FQGNSA. The CDR3 nucleotides are TGTGCCAGCAGACGCAGCGGGAGGGGGCGTGAGACCCAGTACTTC. Protein: CASRRSGRGRETQYF.

In this sample, this clonotype turned up a few times. This sequence joins TRBV29-1 and TRBJ2-2; TRBD1 might be the D (6 bases). The germline V and J ends were trimmed by 2 bases and 3 bases, with 10 bases remaining between them. Germline V CDR1 and CDR2: SQVTM, ANQGSEA. This CDR3 comprises 14 residues. The CDR3 DNA reads TGCAGCGTTGAACGAGGGGGTGACACCGGGGAGCTGTTTTTT. Protein product: CSVERGGDTGELFF.

This clonotype was seen ten or more times. The V gene is TRBV27, the J gene TRBJ1-2, with TRBD1 matching 9 bases. J gave up 6 bases and V 5 bases, and 10 bases lay outside the gene matches. The length of the CDR3 is 15 residues. Looked up from germline, CDR1 is MNHEY and CDR2 is SMNVEV (reference sequence). The CDR3 loop reads CASSPQGQGRDGYTF. CDR3 nucleotide sequence: TGTGCCAGCAGTCCGCAAGGACAGGGGAGGGATGGCTACACCTTC.

V is TRBV7-8 and J is TRBJ2-6; a weak D match, TRBD2 (5 bases). The CDR3 spans 14 residues. In germline, CDR1 is SGHVS, CDR2 FQNEAQ. The germline V and J ends were trimmed by 5 bases and 4 bases, with 9 bases remaining between them. The CDR3 sequence: CASSPREGANVLTF. The DNA of the CDR3 is TGTGCCAGCAGCCCGAGGGAGGGGGCCAACGTCCTGACTTTC.

This clonotype was picked up a small number of times. CDR3 protein: CASSFERDNTGELFF. CDR3 nucleotides: TGTGCCAGCAGTTTCGAGCGGGACAACACCGGGGAGCTGTTTTTT. The J gene is TRBJ2-2, the V gene TRBV28; 7 bases align to TRBD2. J was trimmed by 2 bases and V by 3 bases; bases with no gene match: 3. CDR3 length equals 15 residues. Germline CDR1 MDHEN, CDR2 SYDVKM.

There are a few counts of this clonotype. The rearrangement links TRBV6-9 to TRBJ1-1; no firm D call. Germline lookup yields CDR1 MNHGY and CDR2 SVAAGI. The CDR3 totals 13 residues. The ends were cut back, 7 bases at V and 2 bases at J, with 11 bases in the middle. The CDR3, as DNA: TGTGCCAGCACCCTAAGGGTAAACACTGAAGCTTTCTTT. It is translated as CASTLRVNTEAFF.

This clonotype showed up many times. This sequence may be a read error, since a much larger clone differs from it by one base. The chain has TRBV29-1 and TRBJ1-1, with D unclear. V was clipped by 8 bases and J by 1 base, with 11 bases between them. The CDR3 runs 12 residues. Germline-derived CDR1 and CDR2 are SQVTM and ANQGSEA. CDR3 sequence (DNA): TGCAGCTCTTGGAGAGAGAACACTGAAGCTTTCTTT. Protein sequence: CSSWRENTEAFF.

Ten or more counts support this clonotype. The J gene is TRBJ1-1, the V gene TRBV6-2 or TRBV6-3, with a weak D call TRBD1 (6 bases). Trimming took off 8 bases at V and 3 bases at J, with 19 bases between the two ends. CDR1 MNHEY and CDR2 SVGEGT come from the germline V gene. The CDR3 loop spans 15 amino acids. In DNA, the CDR3 is TGTGCCAGCCGAATACAGGGACGTGAGGACACTGAAGCTTTCTTT. This gives the protein CASRIQGREDTEAFF.

This clonotype was seen a few times. The chain couples TRBV15 to TRBJ1-5; 8 bases are shared with TRBD1. With 9 bases clipped from V and 2 bases from J, the junction kept 6 bases outside the gene matches. The CDR3 runs to 14 residues. Germline values: CDR1 LNHNV, CDR2 YYDKDF (reference sequence). The CDR3 DNA reads TGTGCCACAGCCGGACAGGGTCGCAATCAGCCCCAGCATTTT. Its protein product is CATAGQGRNQPQHF.

This clonotype occurred many times. The J gene is TRBJ2-5, the V gene TRBV6-1; maybe TRBD1 (5 bases). The CDR3 loop spans 15 amino acids. Germline CDR1 is MNHNS and CDR2 is SASEGT. Trimming shortened V by 2 bases and J by 5 bases, and 15 bases separated the two germline ends. The CDR3 region has the DNA TGTGCCAGCAGTGAATCCTTACAGGTGGGGGAGACCCAGTACTTC. Amino acid sequence: CASSESLQVGETQYF.

This clonotype was observed at least ten times. The chain is built from TRBV12-3 or TRBV12-4 and TRBJ1-3, with D uncertain. CDR3 length: 16 amino acids. V lost 2 bases and J 6 bases, leaving 17 bases between the germline ends. CDR3 residues: CASSLYLGLTENTIYF. Written as DNA, the CDR3 is TGTGCCAGCAGTTTATATTTGGGCTTAACTGAAAACACCATATATTTT.

The CDR3 DNA follows: TGTGCCAGCAGTTACTCATGGCCATTCGCGAACACCGGGGAGCTGTTTTTT. Its protein product is CASSYSWPFANTGELFF. The J gene is TRBJ2-2, the V gene TRBV6-5; D remains ambiguous. Trimming removed 0 bases at V and 0 bases at J, with 11 bases between. This CDR3 spans 17 amino acids. Per germline, CDR1 MNHEY and CDR2 SVGAGI.

The chain links TRBV20-1 to TRBJ2-7; TRBD2 matches 11 bases. The trim removed 4 bases at V and 2 bases at J, leaving 10 bases unmatched. From germline, CDR1 is DFQATT and CDR2 SNEGSKA (reference sequence). This CDR3 has 16 residues. CDR3 loop: CSAKSPGTSGTYEQYF. As DNA, the CDR3 is TGCAGTGCTAAGAGCCCCGGGACTAGCGGAACCTACGAGCAGTACTTC.

This clonotype was seen repeatedly, ten times or more. CDR3 coding DNA: TGTGCCAGCAGGACAGGGAACAAAGGTGGCTACACCTTC. Protein product: CASRTGNKGGYTF. The chain employs TRBV6-2 or TRBV6-3 and TRBJ1-2; 7 bases fit TRBD1. Per germline, CDR1 MNHEY and CDR2 SVGEGT. The V and J ends lost 6 bases and 7 bases, in that order; junction bases with no gene match: 8. This CDR3 has 13 amino acids.

The genes are TRBV5-1 and TRBJ2-7, with a weak D call TRBD1 (6 bases). Trimming removed 3 bases from V and 2 bases from J, with 12 bases in between. CDR1 is SGHRS and CDR2 is YFSETQ in the germline V gene. The CDR3 loop spans 14 amino acids. The CDR3 loop is CASSWNRDAYEQYF. The CDR3 DNA follows: TGCGCCAGCAGCTGGAACAGGGACGCCTACGAGCAGTACTTC.

The sample holds many counts of this clonotype. V is TRBV5-1 and J is TRBJ1-1, with 9 bases lining up with TRBD1. This CDR3 comprises 13 residues. Germline CDR1 and CDR2: SGHRS and YFSETQ. The V gene end was trimmed by 3 bases and the J gene end by 9 bases; junction bases not matched to a gene: 6. The CDR3 reads CASSSRTGEQAFF. Written as DNA, the CDR3 is TGCGCCAGCAGCTCCAGGACAGGGGAGCAAGCTTTCTTT.

This clonotype was counted only a few times. The chain couples TRBV5-1 to TRBJ2-7, with D tentatively TRBD1 (6 bases). The CDR3 extends over 14 amino acids. V was trimmed by 10 bases and J by 7 bases, leaving 24 bases between them. Germline loops: CDR1 SGHRS, CDR2 YFSETQ. The CDR3: CAAPGLGTKAEQYF. CDR3 coding DNA: TGCGCCGCCCCCGGTCTGGGGACAAAGGCTGAGCAGTACTTC.

This clonotype was counted between two and nine times. The V call is TRBV29-1, the J call TRBJ1-5; D gene uncertain. The CDR3 runs 12 residues. Germline CDR1 reads SQVTM; CDR2 reads ANQGSEA. V dropped 4 bases and J dropped 3 bases, with 7 bases sitting between them. The CDR3 is CSVAGINQPQHF. The CDR3, as DNA: TGCAGCGTTGCGGGGATCAATCAGCCCCAGCATTTT.

This clonotype was observed a few times. The CDR3, as DNA: TGTGCCAGCAGCTTAGCGGTGTACTCCCCCACGTACTTC. Translating gives CASSLAVYSPTYF. The chain carries TRBV7-2 and TRBJ2-5, with D unresolved. CDR1 and CDR2 (germline): SGHTA, FQGNSA. V was pared by 0 bases and J by 13 bases, with 15 bases between. The CDR3 loop spans 13 amino acids.

This chain connects TRBV28 to TRBJ1-1; D perhaps matches TRBD1 (5 bases). V was pared by 6 bases and J by 4 bases, with 9 bases between. Germline V gene sequence: CDR1 MDHEN, CDR2 SYDVKM. The CDR3 consists of 12 residues. CDR3 nucleotides: TGTGCCAGCAGACAACAGGTCACTGAAGCTTTCTTT. It is translated as CASRQQVTEAFF.

This clonotype appeared a few times. This chain links TRBV12-3 or TRBV12-4 with TRBJ1-5; D is possibly TRBD1 (5 bases). This CDR3 contains 16 residues. V lost 5 bases and J lost 7, with 21 bases in between. The CDR3 nucleotides read TGTGCCAGCAGTGGTCCCGGGACGGCGTCGGGGCAGCCCCAGCATTTT. Translating it yields CASSGPGTASGQPQHF.

This clonotype was seen more than once but under ten times. CDR3 sequence (DNA): TGCGCCAGCACCCCTGTTTTTGGAGGGGGACTAGCGGGAGGTGGAGAGACCCAGTACTTC. Translating it yields CASTPVFGGGLAGGGETQYF. The V call is TRBV5-1, the J call TRBJ2-5; 15 bases are shared with TRBD2. After removal of 6 bases from V and 4 bases from J, the junction contained 19 bases not matched to a gene. Germline lookup yields CDR1 SGHRS and CDR2 YFSETQ. This CDR3 has 20 amino acids. The whole variable domain, filled in from reference TRBV5-1 and TRBJ2-5, reads KAGVTQTPRYLIKTRGQQVTLSCSPISGHRSVSWYQQTPGQGLQFLFEYFSETQRNKGNFPGRFSGRQFSNSRSEMNVSTLELGDSALYLCASTPVFGGGLAGGGETQYFGPGTRLLVL.

This clonotype was seen repeatedly, ten times or more. This chain joins TRBV6-1 and TRBJ2-7; 9 bases map to TRBD2. CDR3 length equals 13 residues. Per germline, CDR1 MNHNS and CDR2 SASEGT. V was pared by 1 base and J by 6 bases, with 1 base of the junction left unmatched. CDR3 nucleotides: TGTGCCAGCAGTGAAGGACTAGCGGTCGAGCAGTACTTC. This codes for CASSEGLAVEQYF.